This is a list of T cell receptor beta chains from one sample in a study of STAT5B mutations in CD4+ large granular lymphocyte leukemia. Assay: immunoSEQ multiplex PCR; the TCRdb copy retains only in-frame clones and omits some. The repertoire holds 40,000 or so clones, about 80% seen once, with 0.55% in the top ten. The sample taken for sequencing was CD4+ T cells from blood buffy coats. The receptors shown here come from a human donor in good health. Each CDR3 is given with its conserved first and last residue. The size of a clone is reported for some rows only, either as once, few or many, or as a class for expanded clones.

size: once
V: TRBV6-6
J: TRBJ1-6
length: 15
CDR3: CASSSPARGDSPLHF

size: once
V: TRBV5-4
J: TRBJ2-4
length: 15
CDR3: CASSSPGTAKNIQYF

size: .
V: TRBV19
J: TRBJ2-7
length: 16
CDR3: CASSMGLAGDSYEQYF

size: .
V: TRBV7-7
J: TRBJ2-2
length: 14
CDR3: CASSLARNTGELFF

size: .
V: TRBV7-3
J: TRBJ2-7
length: 13
CDR3: CASSVTSVGEQYF

size: .
V: TRBV18
J: TRBJ2-7
length: 11
CDR3: CASSSSYEQYF

size: .
V: TRBV14
J: TRBJ2-7
length: 17
CDR3: CASSQLGGRPTPYEQYF

size: once
V: TRBV9
J: TRBJ2-3
length: 15
CDR3: CASSPSIQSTDTQYF

size: .
V: TRBV5-1
J: TRBJ1-3
length: 15
CDR3: CASRLGTIDLDTIYF

size: .
V: TRBV5-4
J: TRBJ2-7
length: 14
CDR3: CASSLGQAPVTQYF

size: .
V: TRBV19
J: TRBJ2-5
length: 14
CDR3: CASSTVGGMETQYF

size: .
V: TRBV7-2
J: TRBJ2-2
length: 13
CDR3: CASRSQGTGELFF

size: .
V: TRBV4-3
J: TRBJ1-3
length: 16
CDR3: CASSLESGTSGNTIYF

size: .
V: TRBV9
J: TRBJ2-7
length: 16
CDR3: CASSPHPPGTAYEQYF

size: .
V: TRBV5-5
J: TRBJ2-1
length: 15
CDR3: CASSLQGTSYNEQFF

size: .
V: TRBV10-3
J: TRBJ1-4
length: 14
CDR3: CAISVRQFEEKLFF

size: once
V: TRBV6-5
J: TRBJ2-7
length: 14
CDR3: CASSYSPGDYEQYF

size: .
V: TRBV6-5
J: TRBJ1-1
length: 13
CDR3: CASSYSGGTEAFF

size: .
V: TRBV19
J: TRBJ2-3
length: 14
CDR3: CASRPGRRTDTQYF

size: .
V: TRBV5-1
J: TRBJ2-5
length: 13
CDR3: CASSSDRGAAQYF

size: .
V: TRBV4-1
J: TRBJ2-6
length: 19
CDR3: CASSQDRGTGYSGANVLTF

size: .
V: TRBV11-3
J: TRBJ2-3
length: 15
CDR3: CASSLGGLGADTQYF

size: .
V: TRBV11-2
J: TRBJ2-5
length: 15
CDR3: CASSLVGRREETQYF

size: few
V: TRBV19
J: TRBJ1-2
length: 15
CDR3: CASNNRGEGIYGYTF

size: .
V: TRBV6-6
J: TRBJ2-7
length: 13
CDR3: CASTPTSGYEQYF

size: once
V: TRBV11-2
J: TRBJ2-1
length: 15
CDR3: CASSIAVVTYNEQFF

size: .
V: TRBV10-2
J: TRBJ2-2
length: 16
CDR3: CASSSGVLRNTGELFF

size: .
V: TRBV18
J: TRBJ2-1
length: 14
CDR3: CASSPRQEDNEQFF

size: few
V: TRBV29-1
J: TRBJ1-1
length: 14
CDR3: CSARDSQMNTEAFF

size: .
V: TRBV6-6
J: TRBJ1-5
length: 16
CDR3: CASSYNPQGGNQPQHF

size: .
V: TRBV11-3
J: TRBJ2-1
length: 18
CDR3: CASSLTKGLAGIYNEQFF

size: .
V: TRBV5-4
J: TRBJ1-4
length: 12
CDR3: CASSGANEKLFF

size: .
V: TRBV6-4
J: TRBJ2-6
length: 18
CDR3: CASSAVLGGNSGANVLTF

size: .
V: TRBV19
J: TRBJ1-5
length: 14
CDR3: CASTPGGGYQPQHF

size: .
V: TRBV9
J: TRBJ2-1
length: 14
CDR3: CASSVASSYNEQFF

size: .
V: TRBV5-1
J: TRBJ2-2
length: 16
CDR3: CASSETGTGGTGELFF

size: .
V: TRBV29-1
J: TRBJ2-7
length: 13
CDR3: CSVKTGGPYEQYF

size: .
V: TRBV29-1
J: TRBJ2-3
length: 14
CDR3: CSVEAAGITDTQYF

size: .
V: TRBV29-1
J: TRBJ1-4
length: 14
CDR3: CSVLAGESNEKLFF

size: .
V: TRBV5-5
J: TRBJ2-6
length: 17
CDR3: CASTLTAGGIGANVLTF

size: .
V: TRBV6-5
J: TRBJ1-6
length: 14
CDR3: CASSYAGRDSPLHF

size: .
V: TRBV5-1
J: TRBJ2-5
length: 14
CDR3: CASSLEWPEETQYF

size: .
V: TRBV7-2
J: TRBJ1-3
length: 15
CDR3: CASSLVGGYGNTIYF

size: .
V: TRBV9
J: TRBJ1-2
length: 13
CDR3: CASSVDEDYGYTF

size: .
V: TRBV18
J: TRBJ1-2
length: 13
CDR3: CASSSTPNYGYTF

size: .
V: TRBV27
J: TRBJ1-5
length: 14
CDR3: CASSWSHIDQPQHF

size: once
V: TRBV2
J: TRBJ2-6
length: 17
CDR3: CASARHLASSGANVLTF

size: .
V: TRBV7-9
J: TRBJ2-7
length: 14
CDR3: CASSLAGGSYEQYF

size: few
V: TRBV2
J: TRBJ2-1
length: 15
CDR3: CASSKTGSSYNEQFF

size: .
V: TRBV7-2
J: TRBJ1-6
length: 15
CDR3: CASSLEGTANSPLHF

size: .
V: TRBV2
J: TRBJ2-5
length: 13
CDR3: CASSDGVEVTQYF

size: .
V: TRBV30
J: TRBJ2-4
length: 12
CDR3: CAWSVSHGIQYF

size: few
V: TRBV7-9
J: TRBJ2-2
length: 15
CDR3: CASSRIAGGTGELFF